The 11 T cell receptor beta chains in this list originate from one sample, sequenced in a study of cytomegalovirus exposure and HLA in healthy donors. With 60 Vbeta and 13 Jbeta primers, the PCR was carried out. Sequencing used immunoSEQ multiplex PCR; TCRdb keeps in-frame clones, though not all of them. The data hold about 130,000 clones, with around 84% observed a single time. Specimen: PBMCs. The receptors stem from a young woman in good health and CMV-seropositive.

This chain links TRBV15 with TRBJ2-3, with D maybe TRBD2 (6 bases). The length of the CDR3 is 17 residues. Trimming pared 0 bases from V and 2 bases from J, leaving 15 bases between. In germline, CDR1 is LNHNV, CDR2 YYDKDF (reference sequence). DNA for the CDR3: TGTGCCACCAGCAGAGATTGGGGCGGGGCCTCCACAGATACGCAGTATTTT. Protein sequence: CATSRDWGGASTDTQYF.

The gene calls are TRBV28 and TRBJ1-5; maybe TRBD1 (5 bases). Per the germline V gene, CDR1 is MDHEN and CDR2 is SYDVKM. The V end was cut by 5 bases, the J end by 5 bases, with 16 bases between. The CDR3 is made up of 15 amino acids. CDR3 coding DNA: TGTGCCAGCAGTCCTCGGACACCTCGTTATCAGCCCCAGCATTTT. Its protein is CASSPRTPRYQPQHF.

The chain has TRBV21-1 and TRBJ2-7; TRBD1 is the table's D call and was not checked against the DNA. TRBV21-1 is noted as a pseudogene. The CDR3 spans 14 residues. The CDR3 sequence is CASHPQGITYEQYF. The CDR3 region has the DNA TGTGCCAGCCACCCACAGGGTATTACCTACGAGCAGTACTTC.

The rearrangement joins TRBV19 to TRBJ2-2; tentatively, D is TRBD2 (5 bases). The germline V gene encodes CDR1 LNHDA and CDR2 SQIVND (reference sequence). Deletions cut 6 bases from V and 3 bases from J, with 11 bases between. This CDR3 spans 14 amino acids. CDR3 sequence reads: CASRNYGDTGELFF. The CDR3 DNA reads as TGTGCCAGTAGAAACTACGGGGACACCGGGGAGCTGTTTTTT.

The chain's CDR3 is CASSVYGINGYTF. Here the CDR3 DNA reads TGTGCCAGCAGTGTATACGGGATTAATGGCTACACCTTC. The chain is built from TRBV6-1 and TRBJ1-2; no firm D call. V lost 4 bases, J lost 6 bases, and 12 bases lay in between. Germline assignment: CDR1 MNHNS and CDR2 SASEGT. The CDR3 sequence is 13 residues long.

This clone was seen only a few times. V and J are TRBV10-3 and TRBJ2-5, with 9 bases identical to TRBD1. V dropped 2 bases and J dropped 9; count of bases not matched to a gene: 7. CDR3 length: 14 residues. Germline V gene data show CDR1 as ENHRY and CDR2 as SYGVKD. The CDR3 region is CAISEGGQGRAQYF. In DNA, the CDR3 is TGTGCCATCAGTGAGGGGGGACAGGGCAGGGCCCAGTACTTC.

The V gene is TRBV9, the J gene TRBJ2-5; perhaps TRBD1 as D (5 bases). With 0 bases removed from V and 2 bases from J, the gap between germline ends came to 11 bases. Germline values: CDR1 SGDLS, CDR2 YYNGEE. CDR3 length: 15 amino acids. CDR3 DNA: TGTGCCAGCAGCGTAGACCTCGGACAACAAGAGACCCAGTACTTC. Residues: CASSVDLGQQETQYF.

The rearrangement uses TRBV29-1 and TRBJ2-1; D possibly corresponds to TRBD1 (6 bases). The germline V gene encodes CDR1 SQVTM and CDR2 ANQGSEA. The germline V and J ends were trimmed by 7 bases and 5 bases, with 15 bases remaining between them. CDR3 length: 13 residues. CDR3 sequence reads: CSAALAGDNEQFF. In DNA, the CDR3 is TGCAGCGCCGCGCTGGCAGGGGACAATGAGCAGTTCTTC.

In its sample, this clone was seen a few times. The CDR3 region has the DNA TGTGCCAGCACCAAATACGACCCTCTCGCGGGGGACCGGAATGAGCAGTTCTTC. It codes for CASTKYDPLAGDRNEQFF. The rearrangement uses TRBV7-2 and TRBJ2-1; 7 nucleotides line up with TRBD2. Germline CDR1 reads SGHTA; CDR2 reads FQGNSA. J gave up 7 bases and V 7 bases, and 22 bases lay outside the gene matches. The CDR3 contains 18 residues.

The genes are TRBV7-2 and TRBJ2-7; 8 bases agree with TRBD1. The CDR3 contains 16 residues. From germline, CDR1 is SGHTA and CDR2 FQGNSA. The V and J ends lost 3 bases and 1 base, in that order; junction bases with no gene match: 8. CDR3 DNA sequence: TGTGCCAGCAGCTTTTTGGCCGGGACAGGTTCCTACGAGCAGTACTTC. It codes for CASSFLAGTGSYEQYF.

V usage is TRBV28 and J usage is TRBJ1-2; 10 bases map to TRBD1. Germline assignment: CDR1 MDHEN and CDR2 SYDVKM. The CDR3 is 14 amino acids. Trimming removed 11 bases from V and 2 bases from J; junction bases left unmatched: 8. DNA of the CDR3: TGTGCCGGGGGGGGGACAGGGGTAAACTATGGCTACACCTTC. Translating gives CAGGGTGVNYGYTF.